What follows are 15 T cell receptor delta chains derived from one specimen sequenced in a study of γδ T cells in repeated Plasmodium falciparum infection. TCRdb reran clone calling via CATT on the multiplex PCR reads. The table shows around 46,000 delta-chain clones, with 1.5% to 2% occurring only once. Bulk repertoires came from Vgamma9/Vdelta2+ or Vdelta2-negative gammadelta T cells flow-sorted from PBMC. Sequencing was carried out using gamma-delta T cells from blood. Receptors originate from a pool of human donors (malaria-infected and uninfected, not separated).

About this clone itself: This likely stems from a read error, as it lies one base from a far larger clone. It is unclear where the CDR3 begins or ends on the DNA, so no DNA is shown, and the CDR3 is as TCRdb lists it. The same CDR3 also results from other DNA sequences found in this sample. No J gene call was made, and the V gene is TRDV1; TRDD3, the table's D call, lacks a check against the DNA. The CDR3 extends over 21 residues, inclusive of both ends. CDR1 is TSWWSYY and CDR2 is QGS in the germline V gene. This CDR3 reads CALGDPSPYWGIGSRLDKLIF.

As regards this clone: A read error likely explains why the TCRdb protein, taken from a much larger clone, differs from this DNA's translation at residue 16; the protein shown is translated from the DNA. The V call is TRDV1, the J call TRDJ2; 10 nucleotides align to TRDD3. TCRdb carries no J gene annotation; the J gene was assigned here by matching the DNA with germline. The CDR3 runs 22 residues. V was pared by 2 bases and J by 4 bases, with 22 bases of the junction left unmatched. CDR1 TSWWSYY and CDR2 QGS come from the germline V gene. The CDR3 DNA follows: TGTGCTCTTGGGGAAGGGCGACTCCCTTGGGGGGATACGCATTCTTCGACAGCACAACTCTTCTTT. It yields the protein CALGEGRLPWGDTHSSTAQLFF.

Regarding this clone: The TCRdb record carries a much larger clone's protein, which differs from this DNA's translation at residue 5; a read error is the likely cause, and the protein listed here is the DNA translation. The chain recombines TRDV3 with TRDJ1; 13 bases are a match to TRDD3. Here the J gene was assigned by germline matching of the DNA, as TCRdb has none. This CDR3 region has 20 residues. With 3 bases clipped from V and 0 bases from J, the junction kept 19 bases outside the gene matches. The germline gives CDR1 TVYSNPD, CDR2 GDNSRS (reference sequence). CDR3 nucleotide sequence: TGTGCCTTCTCGACCTTCCCTAGATACTGGGGGATACGGGACACCGATAAACTCATCTTT. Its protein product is CAFSTFPRYWGIRDTDKLIF.

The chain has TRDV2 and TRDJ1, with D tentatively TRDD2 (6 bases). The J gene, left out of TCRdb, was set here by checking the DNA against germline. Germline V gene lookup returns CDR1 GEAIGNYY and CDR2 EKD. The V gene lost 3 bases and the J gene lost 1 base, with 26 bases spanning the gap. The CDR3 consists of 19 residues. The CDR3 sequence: CACDAAFPITALATDKLIF. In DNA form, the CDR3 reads TGTGCCTGTGACGCGGCCTTCCCGATAACAGCCCTTGCCACCGATAAACTCATCTTT.

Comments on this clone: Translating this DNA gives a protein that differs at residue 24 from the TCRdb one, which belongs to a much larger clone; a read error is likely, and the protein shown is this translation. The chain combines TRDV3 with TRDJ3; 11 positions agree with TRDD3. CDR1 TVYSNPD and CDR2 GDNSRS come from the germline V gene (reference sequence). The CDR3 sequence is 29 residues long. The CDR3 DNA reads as TGTGCCTTCCCCGTGCCTTCCTACCCCAGATCCGCCAATTACTGGGGGATAATCGTCGGGGCCTGGGACAACCGACAGATGTTTTTC. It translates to CAFPVPSYPRSANYWGIIVGAWDNRQMFF.

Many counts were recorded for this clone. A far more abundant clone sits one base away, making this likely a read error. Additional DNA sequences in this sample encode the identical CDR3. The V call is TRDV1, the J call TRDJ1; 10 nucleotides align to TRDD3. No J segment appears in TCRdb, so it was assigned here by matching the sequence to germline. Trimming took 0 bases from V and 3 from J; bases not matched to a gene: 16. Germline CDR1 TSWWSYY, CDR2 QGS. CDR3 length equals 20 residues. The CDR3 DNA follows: TGTGCTCTTGGGGAACTACGTCCTTATTGGGGGATACCTCGAGCCGATAAACTCATCTTT. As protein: CALGELRPYWGIPRADKLIF.

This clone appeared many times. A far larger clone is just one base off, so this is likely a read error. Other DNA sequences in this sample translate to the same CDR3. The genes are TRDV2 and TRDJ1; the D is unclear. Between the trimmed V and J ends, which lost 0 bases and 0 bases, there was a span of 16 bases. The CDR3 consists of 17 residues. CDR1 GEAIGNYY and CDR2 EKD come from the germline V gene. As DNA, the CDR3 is TGTGCCTGTGACACCGTGTCCTCTCCAGGGTACACCGATAAACTCATCTTT. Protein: CACDTVSSPGYTDKLIF.

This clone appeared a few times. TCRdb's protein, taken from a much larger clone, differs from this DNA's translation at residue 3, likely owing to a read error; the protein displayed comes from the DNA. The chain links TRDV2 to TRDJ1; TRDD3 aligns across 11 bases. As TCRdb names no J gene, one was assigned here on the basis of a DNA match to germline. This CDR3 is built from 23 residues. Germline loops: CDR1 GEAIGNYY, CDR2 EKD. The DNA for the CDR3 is TGTGCCCGTGACACCGTAGGTAGCGGTAGTCGCATACTGGGGGATAAAGGAGCCGATAAACTCATCTTT. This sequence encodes CARDTVGSGSRILGDKGADKLIF.

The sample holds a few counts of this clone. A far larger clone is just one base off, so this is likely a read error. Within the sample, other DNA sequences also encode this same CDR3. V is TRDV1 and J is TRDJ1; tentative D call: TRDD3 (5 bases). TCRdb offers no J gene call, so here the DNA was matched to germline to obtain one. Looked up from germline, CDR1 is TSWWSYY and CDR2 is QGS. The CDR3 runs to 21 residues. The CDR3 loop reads CALGELGPIPKAWVYTDKLIF. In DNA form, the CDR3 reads TGCGCTCTTGGGGAACTAGGGCCAATCCCCAAGGCCTGGGTATACACCGATAAACTCATCTTT.

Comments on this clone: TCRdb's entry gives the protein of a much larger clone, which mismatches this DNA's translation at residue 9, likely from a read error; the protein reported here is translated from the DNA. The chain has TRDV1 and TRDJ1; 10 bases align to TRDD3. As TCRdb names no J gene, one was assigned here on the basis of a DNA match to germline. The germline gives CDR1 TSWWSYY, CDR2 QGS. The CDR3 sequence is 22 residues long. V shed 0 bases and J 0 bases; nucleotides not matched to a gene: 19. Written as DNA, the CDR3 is TGTGCTCTTGGGGAACTAACCTACGACGTCTTACTGGGGGATGCTTACACCGATAAACTCATCTTT. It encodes CALGELTYDVLLGDAYTDKLIF.

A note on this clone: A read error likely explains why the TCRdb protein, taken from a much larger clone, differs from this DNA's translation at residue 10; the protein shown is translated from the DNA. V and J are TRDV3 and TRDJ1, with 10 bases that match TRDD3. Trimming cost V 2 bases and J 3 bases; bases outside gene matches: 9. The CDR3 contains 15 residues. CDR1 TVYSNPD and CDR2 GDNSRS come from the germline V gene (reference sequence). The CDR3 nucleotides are TGTGCCTTTCGAGGTTACTGGGGGATTTCCGATAAACTCATCTTT. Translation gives CAFRGYWGISDKLIF.

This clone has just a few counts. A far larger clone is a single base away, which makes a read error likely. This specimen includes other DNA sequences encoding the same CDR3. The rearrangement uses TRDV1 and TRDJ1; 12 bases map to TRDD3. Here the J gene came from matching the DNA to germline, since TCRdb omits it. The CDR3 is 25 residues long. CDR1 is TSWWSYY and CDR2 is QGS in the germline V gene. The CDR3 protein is CALGELALSNWGIQRQRRYTDKLIF. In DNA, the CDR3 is TGTGCCCTTGGGGAACTAGCCCTCTCCAACTGGGGGATACAAAGGCAGAGGAGGTACACCGATAAACTCATCTTT.

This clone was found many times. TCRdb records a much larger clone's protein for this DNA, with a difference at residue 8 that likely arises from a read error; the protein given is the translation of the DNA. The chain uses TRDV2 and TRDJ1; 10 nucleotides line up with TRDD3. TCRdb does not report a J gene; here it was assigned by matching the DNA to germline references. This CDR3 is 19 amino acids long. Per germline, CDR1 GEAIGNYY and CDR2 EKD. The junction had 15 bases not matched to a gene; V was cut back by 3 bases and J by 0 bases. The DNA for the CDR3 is TGTGCCTGTGACTCAATGCCCGATACTGGGGGATCCAACACCGATAAACTCATCTTT. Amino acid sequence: CACDSMPDTGGSNTDKLIF.

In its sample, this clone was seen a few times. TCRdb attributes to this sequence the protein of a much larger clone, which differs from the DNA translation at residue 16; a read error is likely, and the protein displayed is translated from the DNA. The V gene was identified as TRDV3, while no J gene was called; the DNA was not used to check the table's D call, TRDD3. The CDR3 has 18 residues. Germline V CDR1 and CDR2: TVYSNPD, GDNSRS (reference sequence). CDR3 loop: CAYSSSDGGYTNTDKPIF. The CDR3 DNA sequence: TGTGCCTATAGCTCTTCCGATGGGGGATACACCAACACCGATAAACCCATCTTT.

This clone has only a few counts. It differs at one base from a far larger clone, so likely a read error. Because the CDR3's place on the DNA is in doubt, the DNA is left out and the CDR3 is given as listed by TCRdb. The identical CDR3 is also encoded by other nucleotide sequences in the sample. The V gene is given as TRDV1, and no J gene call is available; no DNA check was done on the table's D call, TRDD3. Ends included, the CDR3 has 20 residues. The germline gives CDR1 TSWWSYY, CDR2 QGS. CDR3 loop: CALGEPSPPYWAPGTDKLIF.